These 31 T cell receptor beta chains were sequenced from one sample in a study of T cell responses to AZD1222 COVID-19 vaccine. Data came from immunoSEQ multiplex PCR; TCRdb stores just in-frame clones and leaves some out. The sample carries around 150,000 clones, less than 95% recorded once. The sample in question was peripheral blood, obtained 28 days after the second dose of the MenACWY control vaccine. These receptor sequences come from an adult who received the MenACWY meningococcal vaccine as a control.

The chain is built from TRBV7-9 and TRBJ2-1; the D is unclear. The CDR3 is 17 amino acids. CDR1 and CDR2 (germline): SEHNR, FQNEAQ (reference sequence). V dropped 1 base and J dropped 2 bases, with 15 bases sitting between them. The CDR3: CASSLVVVGFTYNEQFF. As DNA, the CDR3 is TGTGCCAGCAGCTTAGTTGTGGTAGGCTTCACCTACAATGAGCAGTTCTTC.

This clone has only one observation. This chain links TRBV6-1 with TRBJ1-1; D is undetermined. This CDR3 has 14 amino acids. With 2 bases removed from V and 3 bases from J, the gap between germline ends came to 10 bases. CDR1 MNHNS and CDR2 SASEGT come from the germline V gene. As DNA, the CDR3 is TGTGCCAGCAGTGAATCCCCCCATTACACTGAAGCTTTCTTT. This codes for CASSESPHYTEAFF.

V is TRBV25-1 and J is TRBJ2-7, with 9 bases lining up with TRBD1. CDR3 size: 14 residues. The junction had 10 bases not matched to a gene; V was cut back by 8 bases and J by 5 bases. Germline CDR1 reads MGHDK; CDR2 reads SYGVNS. The CDR3 region is CASGRGQGLDEQYF. In DNA, the CDR3 is TGTGCCAGCGGTCGGGGACAGGGTTTGGACGAGCAGTACTTC.

The rearrangement uses TRBV6-2 or TRBV6-3 and TRBJ2-7, with 7 nucleotides matching TRBD1. Germline loops: CDR1 MNHEY, CDR2 SVGEGT. The J segment lost 3 bases and the V segment lost 4 bases, leaving 9 bases of the junction unmatched. The CDR3 runs 15 residues. CDR3 sequence (DNA): TGTGCCAGCAGTTGGGGGACAGCCCTGAGCTACGAGCAGTACTTC. It translates to CASSWGTALSYEQYF.

The rearrangement links TRBV14 to TRBJ1-1; a possible D gene is TRBD1 (6 bases). Germline V lookup: CDR1 SGHDN, CDR2 FVKESK. V was clipped by 0 bases and J by 4 bases, with 9 bases between them. This CDR3 contains 14 residues. The DNA of the CDR3 is TGTGCCAGCAGCCAAGATACAGGGCTCACTGAAGCTTTCTTT. Translation gives CASSQDTGLTEAFF.

The count of this clone is one. The chain carries TRBV5-1 and TRBJ2-7; D perhaps matches TRBD1 (7 bases). The V gene lost 0 bases and the J gene lost 2 bases, with 21 bases spanning the gap. The germline V gene has CDR1 SGHRS and CDR2 YFSETQ. This CDR3 spans 18 amino acids. The CDR3 DNA reads as TGCGCCAGCAGCTTGGCCATAGGGGGCGCGGGGCCCACCTACGAGCAGTACTTC. Translation gives CASSLAIGGAGPTYEQYF.

In its sample, this clone was seen a few times. The rearrangement uses TRBV6-6 and TRBJ2-7, with D hard to call. The ends were cut back, 7 bases at V and 4 bases at J, with 17 bases in the middle. CDR1 is MNHNY and CDR2 is SVGAGI in the germline V gene (reference sequence). The CDR3 contains 14 residues. The CDR3 DNA is TGTGCCAGCACCGTGACAAGTGCCATGTACGAGCAGTACTTC. Its translation is CASTVTSAMYEQYF.

The CDR3 nucleotides are TGTGCCAGCAGTCCCCCTTTTGGCACTGAAGCTTTCTTT. It encodes CASSPPFGTEAFF. The chain carries TRBV28 and TRBJ1-1; D is unclear. Trimming took off 5 bases at V and 4 bases at J, with 11 bases between the two ends. The CDR3 is 13 residues long. Looked up from germline, CDR1 is MDHEN and CDR2 is SYDVKM.

The chain is built from TRBV14 and TRBJ2-2; D gene ambiguous. Looked up from germline, CDR1 is SGHDN and CDR2 is FVKESK. The V end lost 6 bases, the J end lost 0 bases, and 14 bases lay between the germline ends. The CDR3 spans 16 residues. CDR3 region: CASRPAGRPNTGELFF. The DNA for the CDR3 is TGTGCCAGCAGGCCGGCCGGCCGCCCGAACACCGGGGAGCTGTTTTTT.

The chain employs TRBV5-1 and TRBJ1-3; 7 bases are a match to TRBD1. The CDR3 extends over 15 amino acids. Germline V gene data show CDR1 as SGHRS and CDR2 as YFSETQ. V lost 4 bases to trimming and J lost 4 bases; unmatched junction nucleotides: 8. The CDR3: CASSIGGQEGNTIYF. CDR3 in DNA: TGCGCCAGCAGCATCGGAGGACAGGAGGGAAACACCATATATTTT. Using reference TRBV5-1 and TRBJ1-3 for the parts outside the CDR3, the full variable domain is KAGVTQTPRYLIKTRGQQVTLSCSPISGHRSVSWYQQTPGQGLQFLFEYFSETQRNKGNFPGRFSGRQFSNSRSEMNVSTLELGDSALYLCASSIGGQEGNTIYFGEGSWLTVV.

The chain links TRBV5-1 to TRBJ2-5, with TRBD2 matching over 9 bases. CDR1 is SGHRS, CDR2 YFSETQ, per germline. CDR3 size: 17 residues. The V segment lost 4 bases and the J segment 4 bases; nucleotides outside the gene matches: 14. The CDR3 DNA sequence: TGCGCCAGCAGCCTTTCACTAGGGCCAGCGGGAGGAGAGACCCAGTACTTC. It is translated as CASSLSLGPAGGETQYF.

The CDR3 DNA sequence: TGTGCCAGCAGCCCGACAGGGTACGAGACCCAGTACTTC. Translation: CASSPTGYETQYF. V gene TRBV7-3 combines with J gene TRBJ2-5; TRBD1 matches at 7 bases. Germline trimming cut 5 bases from V and 5 bases from J; bases unmatched to any gene: 5. Germline V CDR1 and CDR2: SGHTA, FQGTGA. The CDR3 spans 13 residues.

Only one count was recorded for this clone. V usage is TRBV6-1 and J usage is TRBJ2-1; unclear D gene. Germline lookup yields CDR1 MNHNS and CDR2 SASEGT. Trimming took 3 bases from V and 8 from J, leaving 17 bases between them. This CDR3 contains 15 residues. CDR3 sequence: CASSEERWAFHEQFF. Here the CDR3 DNA reads TGTGCCAGCAGTGAGGAGAGATGGGCTTTCCATGAGCAGTTCTTC.

The V gene is TRBV27, the J gene TRBJ2-3, with D perhaps assigned TRBD1 or TRBD2 (5 bases each). The ends were cut back, 6 bases at V and 3 bases at J, with 19 bases in the middle. The CDR3 has 16 residues. Germline CDR1 is MNHEY and CDR2 is SMNVEV (reference sequence). The CDR3 DNA reads as TGTGCCAGCAGCTTTCCGGGACCAGTGGGAACAGATACGCAGTATTTT. Amino acids: CASSFPGPVGTDTQYF.

V and J are TRBV5-4 and TRBJ2-5, with a possible D match to TRBD2 (5 bases). V lost 4 bases to trimming and J lost 9 bases, with 13 bases between them. The V gene's germline CDR1 is SGHNT and CDR2 YYREEE (reference sequence). The CDR3 runs 12 residues. The CDR3 DNA reads TGTGCCAGCAGCACGCAAGACGGGGCCCAGTACTTC. It translates to CASSTQDGAQYF.

The chain is built from TRBV28 and TRBJ1-5; D is unresolved. V lost 7 bases and J lost 0, with 10 bases in between. Looked up from germline, CDR1 is MDHEN and CDR2 is SYDVKM. This CDR3 has 14 residues. This CDR3 reads CASTLQYSNQPQHF. In DNA form, the CDR3 reads TGTGCCAGCACCCTCCAATATAGCAATCAGCCCCAGCATTTT.

CDR3 protein: CASSLYAQSYNEQFF. The CDR3 region has the DNA TGTGCCAGCAGCTTGTACGCCCAGAGCTACAATGAGCAGTTCTTC. The J gene is TRBJ2-1, the V gene TRBV5-8, with D uncertain. Germline V gene lookup returns CDR1 SGHTS and CDR2 YDEGEE. The CDR3 runs to 15 residues. V shed 1 base and J shed 3 bases, with 11 bases lying between them. Full variable domain (remainder filled in from reference TRBV5-8 and TRBJ2-1): EAGVTQSPTHLIKTRGQQATLRCSPISGHTSVYWYQQALGLGLQFLLWYDEGEERNRGNFPPRFSGRQFPNYSSELNVNALELEDSALYLCASSLYAQSYNEQFFGPGTRLTVL.

J is TRBJ2-1 and V is TRBV3-1 (or the pseudogene TRBV3-2); D unclear. This CDR3 comprises 15 residues. V was shortened by 2 bases and J by 0 bases, with 8 bases between the two germline ends. CDR1 and CDR2 (germline): LGHDT, YNNKEL (reference sequence). The CDR3 loop is CASSQKFSSYNEQFF. In DNA form, the CDR3 reads TGTGCCAGCAGCCAAAAGTTCAGCTCCTACAATGAGCAGTTCTTC.

The table lists this clone with a few counts. The same CDR3 arises from other DNA sequences in this sample as well. This rearrangement joins TRBV7-2 to TRBJ1-2; possible D gene TRBD1, 6 bases. The V end was cut by 7 bases, the J end by 4 bases, with 10 bases between. The germline V gene has CDR1 SGHTA and CDR2 FQGNSA. This CDR3 spans 12 amino acids. CDR3 in amino acids: CASTGGGYGYTF. DNA for the CDR3: TGTGCCAGCACAGGAGGGGGCTATGGCTACACCTTC.

This rearrangement joins TRBV7-2 to TRBJ1-6; no clear D. CDR3 length: 16 amino acids. Per germline, CDR1 SGHTA and CDR2 FQGNSA. V was pared by 10 bases and J by 0 bases, with 16 bases between. The CDR3 DNA reads TGTGCCACACGAGGGCAGCAGAGCTCCTATAATTCACCCCTCCACTTT. This gives the protein CATRGQQSSYNSPLHF. Drawing the rest from reference TRBV7-2 and TRBJ1-6, the complete variable domain is GAGVSQSPSNKVTEKGKDVELRCDPISGHTALYWYRQSLGQGLEFLIYFQGNSAPDKSGLPSDRFSAERTGGSVSTLTIQRTQQEDSAVYLCATRGQQSSYNSPLHFGNGTRLTVT.

The rearrangement joins TRBV3-1 (or the pseudogene TRBV3-2) to TRBJ1-2; possibly TRBD1 for D (6 bases). The CDR3 totals 15 residues. Trimming removed 2 bases from V and 4 bases from J, with 14 bases in between. The germline gives CDR1 LGHDT, CDR2 YNNKEL (reference sequence). The CDR3 sequence: CASSQTGQSIYGYTF. The CDR3 nucleotides read TGTGCCAGCAGCCAAACCGGACAGAGTATCTATGGCTACACCTTC.

This clone appeared once. This rearrangement joins TRBV2 to TRBJ1-6; D call uncertain. Germline V CDR1 and CDR2: SNHLY, FYNNEI. V was trimmed by 0 bases and J by 9 bases, leaving 6 bases between them. This CDR3 has 13 amino acids. This chain's CDR3 is CASSEARASPLHF. As DNA, the CDR3 is TGTGCCAGCAGTGAAGCGCGGGCTTCACCCCTCCACTTT.

The chain carries TRBV27 and TRBJ2-2; D not resolved. The CDR3 runs 16 residues. Germline V gives CDR1 MNHEY, CDR2 SMNVEV (reference sequence). V was trimmed by 2 bases and J by 0 bases, leaving 10 bases between them. CDR3 loop: CASSLIGLANTGELFF. In nucleotides, the CDR3 is TGTGCCAGCAGTTTAATCGGGTTAGCGAACACCGGGGAGCTGTTTTTT.

The V and J genes are TRBV19 and TRBJ2-7; the match to TRBD1 covers 11 bases. After removal of 5 bases from V and 3 bases from J, the junction contained 3 bases not matched to a gene. The CDR3 is made up of 14 amino acids. Per the germline V gene, CDR1 is LNHDA and CDR2 is SQIVND (reference sequence). CDR3 in DNA: TGTGCCAGTAGTCGGACAGGGGGCAACTACGAGCAGTACTTC. It yields the protein CASSRTGGNYEQYF.

The V call is TRBV7-9, the J call TRBJ2-1; TRBD2 aligns across 13 bases. This CDR3 has 16 residues. Germline V gives CDR1 SEHNR, CDR2 FQNEAQ (reference sequence). Germline trimming cut 5 bases from V and 10 bases from J; bases unmatched to any gene: 11. CDR3 in amino acids: CASSQSTSGGAVEQFF. The CDR3, as DNA: TGTGCCAGCAGCCAGAGCACTAGCGGGGGGGCCGTGGAGCAGTTCTTC.

This clone showed up just a few times. This chain joins TRBV12-3 or TRBV12-4 and TRBJ2-5; TRBD2 might be the D (6 bases). CDR3 length: 13 residues. The V end was cut by 5 bases, the J end by 5 bases, with 12 bases between. CDR3 loop: CASSILALETQYF. DNA of the CDR3: TGTGCCAGCAGTATACTAGCCCTGGAGACCCAGTACTTC.

The chain links TRBV6-5 to TRBJ1-5, with 7 bases matching TRBD1. Germline CDR1 and CDR2: MNHEY and SVGAGI. V was clipped by 6 bases and J by 9 bases; unmatched bases: 14. This CDR3 has 15 amino acids. The CDR3 DNA reads as TGTGCCAGCAGCGCCGAAAATGACAGGGCACGGCCCCAGCATTTT. The encoded protein is CASSAENDRARPQHF.

The chain employs TRBV30 and TRBJ2-1, with 8 bases fitting TRBD1. The CDR3 is 13 amino acids. The J segment lost 4 bases and the V segment lost 1 base, leaving 0 bases of the junction unmatched. In germline, CDR1 is GTSNPN, CDR2 SVGIG (reference sequence). The CDR3 loop reads CAWSGQGYNEQFF. The CDR3 bases are TGTGCCTGGAGTGGACAGGGGTACAATGAGCAGTTCTTC.

The chain combines TRBV18 with TRBJ1-3, with 8 bases that match TRBD1. Germline loops: CDR1 KGHSH, CDR2 LQKENI. The CDR3 loop spans 14 amino acids. V gave up 3 bases and J gave up 5 bases; unmatched junction bases: 3. The CDR3 loop is CASSPGDRRNTIYF. The CDR3, as DNA: TGTGCCAGCTCACCTGGGGACAGGAGAAACACCATATATTTT.

The chain has TRBV7-9 and TRBJ1-1, with 12 bases fitting TRBD1. The CDR3 extends over 16 amino acids. Germline CDR1 is SEHNR and CDR2 is FQNEAQ (reference sequence). J was trimmed by 6 bases and V by 5 bases; bases with no gene match: 10. CDR3 in DNA: TGTGCCAGCAGCATCCTCCGGGACAGGGGGCGGGCTGAAGCTTTCTTT. It encodes CASSILRDRGRAEAFF.

The V and J genes are TRBV6-1 and TRBJ2-7, with 9 nucleotides matching TRBD2. The trim removed 3 bases at V and 5 bases at J, leaving 5 bases unmatched. The CDR3 extends over 14 amino acids. The germline V gene encodes CDR1 MNHNS and CDR2 SASEGT. The CDR3 reads CASSEREGLHEQYF. CDR3 nucleotides: TGTGCCAGCAGTGAGCGGGAGGGCCTCCACGAGCAGTACTTC.